Listed here is a single T cell receptor beta chain. Antigen unknown. This record belongs to a study of T cell repertoires in cytomegalovirus infection. The CDR3 has 16 amino acids. V was shortened by 3 bases and J by 2 bases, with 13 bases between the two germline ends. CDR1 SGHTA and CDR2 FQGNSA come from the germline V gene. Using its own MiXCR run on the reads, TCRdb lists one record per CDR3 protein. The sample lists 250,000 to 400,000 distinct CDR3 sequences, approximately 25% occurring once. The origin of this receptor is a human donor in good health (CMV status not recorded). Some clones in this sample may be carry-over from other donors' samples. Sequencing used cultured PBMCs, obtained from culture after CMV antigen stimulation. This sequence joins TRBV7-2 and TRBJ2-2, with D tentatively TRBD1 or TRBD2 (5 bases each). In DNA form, the CDR3 reads TGTGCCAGCAGCTTGGGACCCAGCCGTAACACCGGGGAGCTGTTTTTT. It is translated as CASSLGPSRNTGELFF.